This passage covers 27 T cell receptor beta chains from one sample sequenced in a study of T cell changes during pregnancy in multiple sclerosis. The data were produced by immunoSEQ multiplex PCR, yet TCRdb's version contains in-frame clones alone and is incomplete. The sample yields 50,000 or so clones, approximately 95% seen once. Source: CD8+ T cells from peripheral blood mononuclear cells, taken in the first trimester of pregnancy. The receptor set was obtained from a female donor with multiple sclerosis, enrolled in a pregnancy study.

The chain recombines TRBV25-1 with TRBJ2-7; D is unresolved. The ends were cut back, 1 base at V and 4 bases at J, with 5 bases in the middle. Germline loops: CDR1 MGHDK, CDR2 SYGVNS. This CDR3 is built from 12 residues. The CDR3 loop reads CASSESDYEQYF. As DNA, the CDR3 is TGTGCCAGCAGTGAATCAGATTACGAGCAGTACTTC.

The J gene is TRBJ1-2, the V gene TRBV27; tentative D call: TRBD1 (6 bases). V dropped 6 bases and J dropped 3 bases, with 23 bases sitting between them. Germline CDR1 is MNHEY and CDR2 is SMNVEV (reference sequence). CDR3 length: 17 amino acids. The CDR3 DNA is TGTGCCAGCAGACTACAGGGACGGATTATGGATGACTATGGCTACACCTTC. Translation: CASRLQGRIMDDYGYTF.

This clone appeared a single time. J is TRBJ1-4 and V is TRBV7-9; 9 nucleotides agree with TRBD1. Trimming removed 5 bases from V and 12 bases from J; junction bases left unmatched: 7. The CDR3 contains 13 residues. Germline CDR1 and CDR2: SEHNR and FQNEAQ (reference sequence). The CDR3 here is CASSIGTGPELFF. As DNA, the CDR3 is TGTGCCAGCAGCATAGGGACAGGGCCAGAACTGTTTTTT.

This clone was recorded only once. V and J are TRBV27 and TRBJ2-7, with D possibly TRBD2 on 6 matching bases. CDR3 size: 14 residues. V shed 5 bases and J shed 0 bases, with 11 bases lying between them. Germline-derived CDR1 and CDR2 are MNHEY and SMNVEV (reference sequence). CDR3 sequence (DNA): TGTGCCAGCAGTCCCGGACTATCCTCCTACGAGCAGTACTTC. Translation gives CASSPGLSSYEQYF.

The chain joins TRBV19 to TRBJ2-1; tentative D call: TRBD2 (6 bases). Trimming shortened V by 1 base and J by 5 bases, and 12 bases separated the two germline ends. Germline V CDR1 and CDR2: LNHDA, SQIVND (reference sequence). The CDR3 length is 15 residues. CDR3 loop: CASSIAPSAHNEQFF. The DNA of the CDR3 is TGTGCCAGTAGTATAGCCCCTAGCGCGCACAATGAGCAGTTCTTC.

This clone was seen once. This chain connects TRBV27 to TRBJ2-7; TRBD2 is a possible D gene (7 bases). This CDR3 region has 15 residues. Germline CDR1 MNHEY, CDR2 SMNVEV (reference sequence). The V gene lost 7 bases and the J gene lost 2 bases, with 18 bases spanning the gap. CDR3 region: CASNPEGGLAYEQYF. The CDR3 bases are TGTGCCAGCAACCCCGAGGGGGGGCTGGCCTACGAGCAGTACTTC.

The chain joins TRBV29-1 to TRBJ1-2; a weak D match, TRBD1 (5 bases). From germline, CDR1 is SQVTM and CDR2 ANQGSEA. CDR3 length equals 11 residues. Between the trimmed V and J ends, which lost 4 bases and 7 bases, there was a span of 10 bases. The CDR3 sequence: CSVALQGGYTF. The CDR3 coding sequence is TGCAGCGTTGCCCTGCAGGGTGGCTACACCTTC. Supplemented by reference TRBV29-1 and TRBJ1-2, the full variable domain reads SAVISQKPSRDICQRGTSLTIQCQVDSQVTMMFWYRQQPGQSLTLIATANQGSEATYESGFVIDKFPISRPNLTFSTLTVSNMSPEDSSIYLCSVALQGGYTFGSGTRLTVV.

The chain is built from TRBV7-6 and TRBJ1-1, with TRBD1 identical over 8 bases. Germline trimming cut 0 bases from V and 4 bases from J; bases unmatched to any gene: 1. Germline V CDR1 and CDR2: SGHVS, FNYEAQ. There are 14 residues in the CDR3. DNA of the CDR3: TGTGCCAGCAGCTTAGCTGGACAGGGCACTGAAGCTTTCTTT. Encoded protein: CASSLAGQGTEAFF.

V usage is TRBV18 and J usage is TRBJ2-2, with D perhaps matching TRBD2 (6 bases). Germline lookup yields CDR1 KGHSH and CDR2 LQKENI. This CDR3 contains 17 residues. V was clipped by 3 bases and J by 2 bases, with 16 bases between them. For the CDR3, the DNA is TGTGCCAGCTCACCCCCGTGGAGCGGGTTTAACACCGGGGAGCTGTTTTTT. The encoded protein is CASSPPWSGFNTGELFF.

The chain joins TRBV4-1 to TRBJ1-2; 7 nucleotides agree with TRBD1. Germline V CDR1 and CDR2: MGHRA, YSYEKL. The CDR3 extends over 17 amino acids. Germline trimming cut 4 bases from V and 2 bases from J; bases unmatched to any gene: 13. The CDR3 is CASSLTTGTADNYGYTF. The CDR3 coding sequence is TGCGCCAGCAGCCTCACCACCGGGACAGCAGACAACTATGGCTACACCTTC.

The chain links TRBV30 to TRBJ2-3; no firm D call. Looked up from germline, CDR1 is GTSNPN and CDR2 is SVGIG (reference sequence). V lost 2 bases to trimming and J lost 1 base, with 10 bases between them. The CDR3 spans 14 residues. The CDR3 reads CAWSFRVGTDTQYF. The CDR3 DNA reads TGTGCCTGGAGTTTTCGAGTGGGCACAGATACGCAGTATTTT.

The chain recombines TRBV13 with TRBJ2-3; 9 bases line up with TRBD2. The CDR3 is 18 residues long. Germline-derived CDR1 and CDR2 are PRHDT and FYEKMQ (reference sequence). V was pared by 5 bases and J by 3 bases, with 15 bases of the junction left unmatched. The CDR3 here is CASSPAPLSGSPTDTQYF. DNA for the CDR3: TGTGCCAGCAGCCCCGCCCCCCTTAGCGGGAGCCCGACAGATACGCAGTATTTT.

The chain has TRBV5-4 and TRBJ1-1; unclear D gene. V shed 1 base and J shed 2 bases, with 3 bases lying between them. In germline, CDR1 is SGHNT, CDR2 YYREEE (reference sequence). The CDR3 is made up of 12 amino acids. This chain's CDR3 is CASSLSNTEAFF. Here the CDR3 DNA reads TGTGCCAGCAGCTTGTCTAACACTGAAGCTTTCTTT.

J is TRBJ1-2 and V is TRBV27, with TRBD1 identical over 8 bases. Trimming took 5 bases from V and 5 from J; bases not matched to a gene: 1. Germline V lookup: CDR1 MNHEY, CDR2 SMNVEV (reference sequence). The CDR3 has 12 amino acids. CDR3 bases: TGTGCCAGCAGTCGGGACAGGTATGGCTACACCTTC. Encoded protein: CASSRDRYGYTF.

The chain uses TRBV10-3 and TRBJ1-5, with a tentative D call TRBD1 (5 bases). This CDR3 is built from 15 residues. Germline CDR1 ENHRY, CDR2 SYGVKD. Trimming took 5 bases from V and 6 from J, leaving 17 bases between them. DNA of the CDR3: TGTGCCATCAGTAACCAGGGAAAGGAGGGTCAGCCCCAGCATTTT. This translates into CAISNQGKEGQPQHF.

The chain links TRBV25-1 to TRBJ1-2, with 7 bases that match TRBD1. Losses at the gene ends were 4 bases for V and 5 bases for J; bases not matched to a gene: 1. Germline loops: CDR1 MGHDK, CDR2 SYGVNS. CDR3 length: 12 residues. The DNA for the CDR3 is TGTGCCAGCAGTGCGACAGGGTATGGCTACACCTTC. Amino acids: CASSATGYGYTF.

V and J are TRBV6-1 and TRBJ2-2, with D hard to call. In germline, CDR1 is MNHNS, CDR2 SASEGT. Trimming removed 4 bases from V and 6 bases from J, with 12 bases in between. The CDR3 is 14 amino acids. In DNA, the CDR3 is TGTGCCAGCAGTGCCCCCCGCGAACCCGGGGAGCTGTTTTTT. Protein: CASSAPREPGELFF.

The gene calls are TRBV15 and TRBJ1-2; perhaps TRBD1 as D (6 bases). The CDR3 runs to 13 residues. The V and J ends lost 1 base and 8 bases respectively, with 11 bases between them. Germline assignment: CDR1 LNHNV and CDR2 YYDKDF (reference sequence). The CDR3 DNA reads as TGTGCCACCAGCAGAGGCAGGGGTGGAGGCTACACCTTC. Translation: CATSRGRGGGYTF.

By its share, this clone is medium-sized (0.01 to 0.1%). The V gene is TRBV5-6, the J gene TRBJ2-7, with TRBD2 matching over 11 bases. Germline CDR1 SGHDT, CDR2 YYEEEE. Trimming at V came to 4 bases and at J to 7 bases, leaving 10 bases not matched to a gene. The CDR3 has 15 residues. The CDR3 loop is CASSTTSGVHLEQYF. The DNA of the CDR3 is TGTGCCAGCAGCACGACTAGCGGGGTCCATCTGGAGCAGTACTTC.

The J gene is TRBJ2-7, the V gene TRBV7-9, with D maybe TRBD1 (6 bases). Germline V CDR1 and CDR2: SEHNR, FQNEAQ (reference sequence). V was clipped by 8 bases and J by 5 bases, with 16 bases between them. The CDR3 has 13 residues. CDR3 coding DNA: TGTGCCAGCGGGAACAGGGAAACCCACGAGCAGTACTTC. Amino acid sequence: CASGNRETHEQYF. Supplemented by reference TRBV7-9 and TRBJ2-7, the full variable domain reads DTGVSQNPRHKITKRGQNVTFRCDPISEHNRLYWYRQTLGQGPEFLTYFQNEAQLEKSRLLSDRFSAERPKGSFSTLEIQRTEQGDSAMYLCASGNRETHEQYFGPGTRLTVT.

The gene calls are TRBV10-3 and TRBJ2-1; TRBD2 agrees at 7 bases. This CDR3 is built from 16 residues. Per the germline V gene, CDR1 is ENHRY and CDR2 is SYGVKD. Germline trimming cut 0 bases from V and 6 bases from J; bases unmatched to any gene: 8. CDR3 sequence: CAISESLAGVRNEQFF. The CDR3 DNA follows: TGTGCCATCAGTGAGTCCCTTGCGGGAGTCCGCAATGAGCAGTTCTTC.

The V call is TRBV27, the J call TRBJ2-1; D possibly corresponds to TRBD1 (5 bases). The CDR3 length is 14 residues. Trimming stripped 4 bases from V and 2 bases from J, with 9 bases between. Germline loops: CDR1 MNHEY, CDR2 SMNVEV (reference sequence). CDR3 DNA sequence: TGTGCCAGCAGTTGGGCAGGGACCTACAATGAGCAGTTCTTC. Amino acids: CASSWAGTYNEQFF.

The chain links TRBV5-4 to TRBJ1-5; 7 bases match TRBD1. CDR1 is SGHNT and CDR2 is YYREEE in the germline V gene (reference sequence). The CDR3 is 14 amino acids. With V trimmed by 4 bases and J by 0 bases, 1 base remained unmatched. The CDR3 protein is CASSAGGSNQPQHF. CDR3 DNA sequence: TGTGCCAGCAGCGCAGGGGGTAGCAATCAGCCCCAGCATTTT.

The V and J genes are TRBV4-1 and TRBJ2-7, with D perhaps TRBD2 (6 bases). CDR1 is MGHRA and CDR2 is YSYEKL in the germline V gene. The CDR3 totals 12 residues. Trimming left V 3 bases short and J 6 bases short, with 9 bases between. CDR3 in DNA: TGCGCCAGCAGCCAGGGAGGTTTCGAGCAGTACTTC. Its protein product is CASSQGGFEQYF.

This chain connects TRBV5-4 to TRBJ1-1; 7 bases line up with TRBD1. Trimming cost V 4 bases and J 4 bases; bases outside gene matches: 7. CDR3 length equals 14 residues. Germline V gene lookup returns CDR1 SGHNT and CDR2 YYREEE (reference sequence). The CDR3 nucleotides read TGTGCCAGCAGCCTGACAGGGCTGTTCACTGAAGCTTTCTTT. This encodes CASSLTGLFTEAFF.

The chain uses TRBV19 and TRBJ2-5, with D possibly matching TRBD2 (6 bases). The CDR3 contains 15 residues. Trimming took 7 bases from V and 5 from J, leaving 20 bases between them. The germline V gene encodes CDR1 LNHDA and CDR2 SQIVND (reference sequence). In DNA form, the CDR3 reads TGTGCCAGTACCTCAACGGTTTGGGCGGGGGAGACCCAGTACTTC. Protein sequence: CASTSTVWAGETQYF. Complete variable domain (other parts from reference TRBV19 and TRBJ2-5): DGGITQSPKYLFRKEGQNVTLSCEQNLNHDAMYWYRQDPGQGLRLIYYSQIVNDFQKGDIAEGYSVSREKKESFPLTVTSAQKNPTAFYLCASTSTVWAGETQYFGPGTRLLVL.

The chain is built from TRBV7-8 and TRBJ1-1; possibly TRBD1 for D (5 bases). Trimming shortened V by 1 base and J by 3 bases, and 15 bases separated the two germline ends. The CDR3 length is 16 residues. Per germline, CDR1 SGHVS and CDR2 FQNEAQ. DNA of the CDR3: TGTGCCAGCAGCTTAGAAGAAGGGGAACCTTACACTGAAGCTTTCTTT. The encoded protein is CASSLEEGEPYTEAFF.